The 30 T cell receptor beta chains given below trace back to one sample, sequenced in a study of T cells in Graves' hyperthyroidism and ophthalmopathy. The source material, RNA transcripts, was used to amplify TCR beta CDR3 regions. First-round RT-PCR of the TCR CDR3 relied on the HTBI primer set. Via MiXCR, TCRdb re-called the multiplex PCR reads, giving one row per CDR3 protein. Among fewer than 650,000 distinct CDR3 sequences listed, 14% were seen once. The sample taken for sequencing was blood. The receptor set was obtained from a woman in her late teens or twenties with Graves' ophthalmopathy.

This chain joins TRBV3-1 and TRBJ2-5; 9 nucleotides match TRBD2. The CDR3 totals 16 residues. V lost 6 bases and J lost 2; bases outside the gene matches: 10. Germline CDR1 is LGHDT and CDR2 is YNNKEL (reference sequence). CDR3 protein: CASSPKRGREQETQYF. As DNA, the CDR3 is TGTGCCAGCAGTCCTAAACGCGGGAGGGAGCAAGAGACCCAGTACTTC.

The chain uses TRBV4-1 and TRBJ2-1, with 7 bases that match TRBD2. V was clipped by 1 base and J by 2 bases; unmatched bases: 5. The CDR3 sequence is 16 residues long. From germline, CDR1 is MGHRA and CDR2 YSYEKL. The CDR3 region is CASSQVGGATYNEQFF. The CDR3 DNA reads as TGCGCCAGCAGCCAAGTGGGAGGGGCGACCTACAATGAGCAGTTCTTC.

This clonotype appeared many times. The CDR3 DNA reads as TGTGCCATCAGCCTAAGACAGGGGTACTATGGCTACACCTTC. The encoded protein is CAISLRQGYYGYTF. The chain employs TRBV10-3 and TRBJ1-2; 8 nucleotides match TRBD1. V was pared by 6 bases and J by 3 bases, with 6 bases of the junction left unmatched. The V gene's germline CDR1 is ENHRY and CDR2 SYGVKD. The CDR3 totals 14 residues.

This clonotype has more than one count but fewer than ten. The rearrangement links TRBV3-1 to TRBJ2-5; 7 nucleotides match TRBD1. V trimming: 4 bases; J trimming: 4 bases; junction bases outside the gene matches: 6. CDR3 size: 14 residues. Germline assignment: CDR1 LGHDT and CDR2 YNNKEL (reference sequence). The CDR3 region has the DNA TGTGCCAGCAGCCGACAGGGCGCCAGAGAGACCCAGTACTTC. Translating gives CASSRQGARETQYF.

The chain joins TRBV20-1 to TRBJ2-7; 8 bases map to TRBD1. This CDR3 has 14 residues. V dropped 4 bases and J dropped 1; count of bases not matched to a gene: 6. Looked up from germline, CDR1 is DFQATT and CDR2 is SNEGSKA (reference sequence). The CDR3: CSAKSRDRSYEQYF. The CDR3 region has the DNA TGCAGTGCTAAGTCCCGGGACAGGTCCTACGAGCAGTACTTC.

This clonotype showed up many times. The rearrangement links TRBV12-3 or TRBV12-4 to TRBJ2-3, with TRBD2 identical over 8 bases. Trimming took 6 bases from V and 3 from J; bases not matched to a gene: 8. The CDR3 length is 15 residues. This CDR3 is CASRGRGGTTDTQYF. The CDR3 bases are TGTGCCAGCAGGGGACGGGGGGGGACAACAGATACGCAGTATTTT.

This clonotype was recorded at least ten times. V and J are TRBV12-3 or TRBV12-4 and TRBJ1-1; no firm D call. This CDR3 is built from 15 residues. The V end lost 6 bases, the J end lost 6 bases, and 20 bases lay between the germline ends. This CDR3 reads CASSPWEREDSEAFF. The CDR3 DNA is TGTGCCAGCAGCCCTTGGGAGAGGGAGGACTCTGAAGCTTTCTTT.

This clonotype was recorded a few times. J is TRBJ2-7 and V is TRBV29-1; TRBD1 is a possible D gene (6 bases). CDR3 length equals 14 residues. CDR1 is SQVTM and CDR2 is ANQGSEA in the germline V gene. The germline V and J ends were trimmed by 6 bases and 3 bases, with 18 bases remaining between them. In DNA, the CDR3 is TGCAGCGTAGAGCTGACAGGACACAACTACGAGCAGTACTTC. Translation gives CSVELTGHNYEQYF.

The chain has TRBV12-3 or TRBV12-4 and TRBJ1-5; D unclear. V lost 3 bases, J lost 1 base, and 10 bases lay in between. This CDR3 is 15 amino acids long. The CDR3 region is CASSFDNPSNQPQHF. As DNA, the CDR3 is TGTGCCAGCAGTTTTGACAATCCAAGCAATCAGCCCCAGCATTTT.

The gene calls are TRBV6-1 and TRBJ1-3; D unclear. Germline loops: CDR1 MNHNS, CDR2 SASEGT. V dropped 5 bases and J dropped 0 bases, with 14 bases sitting between them. The CDR3 is 16 amino acids. The CDR3 DNA sequence: TGTGCCAGCAGTTATGGTCAGGCGACCTCTGGAAACACCATATATTTT. Encoded protein: CASSYGQATSGNTIYF.

This clonotype is a singleton in its sample. V and J are TRBV3-1 and TRBJ1-3, with 7 bases lining up with TRBD1. Germline CDR1 reads LGHDT; CDR2 reads YNNKEL (reference sequence). The CDR3 has 16 residues. With V trimmed by 1 base and J by 4 bases, 7 bases remained unmatched. CDR3 nucleotide sequence: TGTGCCAGCAGCCAAGTTATAGGGACAGTCGGAAACACCATATATTTT. Translating it yields CASSQVIGTVGNTIYF.

This clonotype was recorded many times. The chain uses TRBV28 and TRBJ2-7; 12 bases line up with TRBD1. The CDR3 has 13 amino acids. The V segment lost 11 bases and the J segment 6 bases; nucleotides outside the gene matches: 8. From germline, CDR1 is MDHEN and CDR2 SYDVKM. CDR3 nucleotide sequence: TGTGCCTTAACCGGGACAGGGGGCAGCGAGCAGTACTTC. Its protein product is CALTGTGGSEQYF.

The table lists this clonotype with many counts. The chain links TRBV29-1 to TRBJ2-7; 7 bases are a match to TRBD1. The CDR3 has 13 residues. Trimming took 7 bases from V and 0 from J; bases not matched to a gene: 6. Per the germline V gene, CDR1 is SQVTM and CDR2 is ANQGSEA. The DNA of the CDR3 is TGCAGCGCTGGGGGACAGAGCTCCTACGAGCAGTACTTC. It encodes CSAGGQSSYEQYF.

V gene TRBV29-1 combines with J gene TRBJ1-1; D might be TRBD1 (6 bases). CDR1 and CDR2 (germline): SQVTM, ANQGSEA. CDR3 length: 12 amino acids. Trimming left V 6 bases short and J 0 bases short, with 8 bases between. For the CDR3, the DNA is TGCAGCGTAGACAGGCTGAACACTGAAGCTTTCTTT. This encodes CSVDRLNTEAFF.

V and J are TRBV9 and TRBJ2-3, with TRBD2 identical over 10 bases. The CDR3 sequence is 16 residues long. Germline V gene data show CDR1 as SGDLS and CDR2 as YYNGEE. The V and J ends lost 3 bases and 4 bases, in that order; junction bases with no gene match: 8. The chain's CDR3 is CASSALAGVAADTQYF. CDR3 in DNA: TGTGCCAGCAGCGCGCTAGCGGGAGTCGCAGCAGATACGCAGTATTTT.

This clonotype was seen at least ten times. V is TRBV28 and J is TRBJ1-2; weak D call: TRBD1 (5 bases). This CDR3 contains 14 residues. The germline CDR1 and CDR2 sequences are MDHEN and SYDVKM. The ends were cut back, 2 bases at V and 2 bases at J, with 9 bases in the middle. CDR3 amino acids: CASSLQGRNYGYTF. The CDR3 DNA sequence: TGTGCCAGCAGTTTACAGGGCCGGAACTATGGCTACACCTTC.

The DNA for the CDR3 is TGTGCCAGCTCTCCGGGACAGGGTCTACCAGAAGCTTTCTTT. Amino acid sequence: CASSPGQGLPEAFF. The rearrangement links TRBV19 to TRBJ1-1, with TRBD1 identical over 9 bases. Per germline, CDR1 LNHDA and CDR2 SQIVND (reference sequence). The length of the CDR3 is 14 residues. The ends lost 9 bases at V and 8 bases at J; junction bases unmatched: 13. The whole variable domain, remainder taken from reference TRBV19 and TRBJ1-1, is DGGITQSPKYLFRKEGQNVTLSCEQNLNHDAMYWYRQDPGQGLRLIYYSQIVNDFQKGDIAEGYSVSREKKESFPLTVTSAQKNPTAFYLCASSPGQGLPEAFFGQGTRLTVV.

V usage is TRBV27 and J usage is TRBJ1-2; 10 bases are shared with TRBD1. J was trimmed by 8 bases and V by 5 bases; bases with no gene match: 11. Per germline, CDR1 MNHEY and CDR2 SMNVEV (reference sequence). The CDR3 spans 15 residues. For the CDR3, the DNA is TGTGCCAGCAGTACCCCGACAGGGGGCAGTCAAGGCTACACCTTC. Amino acids: CASSTPTGGSQGYTF.

The chain uses TRBV29-1 and TRBJ1-1; 10 bases are a match to TRBD1. This CDR3 has 13 amino acids. The germline V gene encodes CDR1 SQVTM and CDR2 ANQGSEA. V shed 7 bases, J shed 7 bases, and the junction held 9 bases outside the gene matches. CDR3 nucleotides: TGCAGCGGGCGCGACAGGGGGCTGGGTGAAGCTTTCTTT. Amino acid sequence: CSGRDRGLGEAFF.

There are a few counts of this clonotype. In nucleotides, the CDR3 is TGCAGTGCCCCGCCGGGGACCGAGAGCTATAATTCACCCCTCCACTTT. It is translated as CSAPPGTESYNSPLHF. V gene TRBV20-1 combines with J gene TRBJ1-6; weak D call: TRBD1 (5 bases). The ends were cut back, 6 bases at V and 3 bases at J, with 18 bases in the middle. CDR1 DFQATT and CDR2 SNEGSKA come from the germline V gene (reference sequence). The CDR3 has 16 amino acids.

This clonotype was counted at least ten times. This chain joins TRBV20-1 and TRBJ1-2; TRBD1 matches at 10 bases. Germline V gene sequence: CDR1 DFQATT, CDR2 SNEGSKA (reference sequence). Trimming at V came to 6 bases and at J to 7 bases, leaving 11 bases not matched to a gene. The CDR3 is 14 residues long. The CDR3 nucleotides are TGCAGTGCGAGTCGACAGGGGGCGCGTGGTGGCTACACCTTC. As protein: CSASRQGARGGYTF.

Written as DNA, the CDR3 is TGCACCACAGGGGGCGTTCGTGATGAGCAGTTCTTC. Its translation: CTTGGVRDEQFF. The chain employs TRBV20-1 and TRBJ2-1; 9 bases match TRBD1. CDR3 length equals 12 residues. Germline V lookup: CDR1 DFQATT, CDR2 SNEGSKA (reference sequence).

The chain combines TRBV19 with TRBJ1-2; D possibly corresponds to TRBD1 (5 bases). Trimming stripped 1 base from V and 8 bases from J, with 8 bases between. Germline V gives CDR1 LNHDA, CDR2 SQIVND (reference sequence). This CDR3 contains 12 residues. The CDR3 sequence: CASSIAQEGYTF. The CDR3 nucleotides are TGTGCCAGTAGTATAGCACAGGAAGGCTACACCTTC.

In this sample, this clonotype turned up a few times. The J gene is TRBJ2-3, the V gene TRBV11-3; 8 bases are shared with TRBD2. Germline assignment: CDR1 SGHNT and CDR2 YENEEA. V was clipped by 5 bases and J by 7 bases; unmatched bases: 17. This CDR3 region has 17 residues. The CDR3 DNA is TGTGCCAGCAGCCCCTACCCTAGCGGGTCGCCCCGGTATACGCAGTATTTT. Its protein product is CASSPYPSGSPRYTQYF.

CDR3 loop: CASSYTDGTRNEQFF. CDR3 nucleotides: TGTGCCAGCAGTTACACGGACGGAACTCGGAATGAGCAGTTCTTC. The chain carries TRBV6-2 or TRBV6-3 and TRBJ2-1; unclear D gene. Per the germline V gene, CDR1 is MNHEY and CDR2 is SVGEGT. Trimming removed 2 bases from V and 7 bases from J, with 15 bases in between. The CDR3 runs to 15 residues.

This chain uses TRBV6-2 or TRBV6-3 with TRBJ2-7; 12 nucleotides agree with TRBD1. Germline loops: CDR1 MNHEY, CDR2 SVGEGT. V was clipped by 2 bases and J by 6 bases; unmatched bases: 2. The CDR3 consists of 14 residues. The CDR3 nucleotides read TGTGCCAGCAGTTACCGGGACAGGGGGCGCGAGCAGTACTTC. It specifies CASSYRDRGREQYF.

This clonotype was found many times. The V and J genes are TRBV2 and TRBJ2-3; D tentatively reads TRBD1 or TRBD2 (5 bases each). Trimming shortened V by 5 bases and J by 2 bases, and 14 bases separated the two germline ends. CDR1 and CDR2 (germline): SNHLY, FYNNEI. The length of the CDR3 is 15 residues. In DNA, the CDR3 is TGTGCCAGCAGTCGCGACGGGGCCCCCACAGATACGCAGTATTTT. The encoded protein is CASSRDGAPTDTQYF.

The table lists this clonotype with many counts. The CDR3 spells CASSFRSSYNEQFF. CDR3 DNA: TGTGCCAGCAGCTTCAGGAGCTCCTACAATGAGCAGTTCTTC. The chain employs TRBV27 and TRBJ2-1; D uncertain. The ends were cut back, 6 bases at V and 0 bases at J, with 9 bases in the middle. The germline V gene has CDR1 MNHEY and CDR2 SMNVEV (reference sequence). There are 14 residues in the CDR3.

This clonotype came up a few times. This sequence joins TRBV7-8 and TRBJ1-2; TRBD1 might be the D (5 bases). Trimming removed 5 bases at V and 0 bases at J, with 22 bases between. This CDR3 has 18 amino acids. Germline-derived CDR1 and CDR2 are SGHVS and FQNEAQ. In DNA, the CDR3 is TGTGCCAGCAGCCCCTCTAGGGACCCACCCCGATCTAACTATGGCTACACCTTC. This sequence encodes CASSPSRDPPRSNYGYTF.

This clonotype has at least ten counts. The chain is built from TRBV7-9 and TRBJ2-2; D gene ambiguous. The V gene's germline CDR1 is SEHNR and CDR2 FQNEAQ (reference sequence). The CDR3 length is 17 residues. V lost 1 base, J lost 2 bases, and 14 bases lay in between. The chain's CDR3 is CASSLGLGLLNTGELFF. The CDR3 DNA is TGTGCCAGCAGCTTAGGCCTCGGGCTGCTCAACACCGGGGAGCTGTTTTTT.